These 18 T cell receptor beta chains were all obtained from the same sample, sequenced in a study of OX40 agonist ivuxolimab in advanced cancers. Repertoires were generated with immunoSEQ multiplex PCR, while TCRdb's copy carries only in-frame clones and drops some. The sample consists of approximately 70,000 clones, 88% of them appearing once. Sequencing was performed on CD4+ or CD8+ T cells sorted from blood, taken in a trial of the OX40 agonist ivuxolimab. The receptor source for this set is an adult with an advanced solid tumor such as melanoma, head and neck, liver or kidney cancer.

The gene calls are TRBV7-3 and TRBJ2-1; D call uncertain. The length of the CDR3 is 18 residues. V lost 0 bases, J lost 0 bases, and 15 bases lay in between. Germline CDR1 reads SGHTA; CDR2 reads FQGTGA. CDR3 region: CASSLTPAGSSSYNEQFF. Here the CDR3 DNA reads TGTGCCAGCAGCTTAACCCCGGCAGGATCGAGCTCCTACAATGAGCAGTTCTTC.

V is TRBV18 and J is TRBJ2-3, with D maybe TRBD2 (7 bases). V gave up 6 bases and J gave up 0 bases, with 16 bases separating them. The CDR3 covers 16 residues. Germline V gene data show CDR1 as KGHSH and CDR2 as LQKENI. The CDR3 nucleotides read TGTGCCAGCTCTCCCTATGGGGGGGCTAGCACAGATACGCAGTATTTT. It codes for CASSPYGGASTDTQYF.

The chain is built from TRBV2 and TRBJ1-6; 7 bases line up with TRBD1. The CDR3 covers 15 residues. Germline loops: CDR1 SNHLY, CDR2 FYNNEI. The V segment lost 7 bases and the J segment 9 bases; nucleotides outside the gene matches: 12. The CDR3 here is CASNPQGRQGSPLHF. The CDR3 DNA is TGTGCCAGCAATCCACAGGGAAGACAGGGTTCACCCCTCCACTTT.

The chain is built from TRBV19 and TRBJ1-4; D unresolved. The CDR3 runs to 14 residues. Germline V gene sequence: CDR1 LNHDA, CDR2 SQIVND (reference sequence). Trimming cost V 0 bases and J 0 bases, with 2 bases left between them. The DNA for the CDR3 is TGTGCCAGTAGTATAGACACAACTAATGAAAAACTGTTTTTT. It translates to CASSIDTTNEKLFF.

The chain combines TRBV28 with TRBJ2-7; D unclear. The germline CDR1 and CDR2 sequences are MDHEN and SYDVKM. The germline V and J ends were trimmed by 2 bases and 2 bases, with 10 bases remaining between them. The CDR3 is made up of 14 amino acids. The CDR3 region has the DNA TGTGCCAGCAGTTTAGCAGGCCTAGCCTACGAGCAGTACTTC. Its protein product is CASSLAGLAYEQYF.

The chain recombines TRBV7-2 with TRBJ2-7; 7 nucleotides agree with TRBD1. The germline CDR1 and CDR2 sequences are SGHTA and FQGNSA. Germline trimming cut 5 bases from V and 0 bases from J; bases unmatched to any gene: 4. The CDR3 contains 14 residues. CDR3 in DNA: TGTGCCAGCAGCCCAAGACAGGGCTCCTACGAGCAGTACTTC. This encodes CASSPRQGSYEQYF.

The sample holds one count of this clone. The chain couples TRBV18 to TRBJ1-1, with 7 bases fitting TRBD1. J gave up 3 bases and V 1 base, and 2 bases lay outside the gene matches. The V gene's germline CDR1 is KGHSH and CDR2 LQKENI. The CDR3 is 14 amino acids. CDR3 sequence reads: CASSPQGAYTEAFF. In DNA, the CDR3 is TGTGCCAGCTCACCACAGGGGGCGTACACTGAAGCTTTCTTT. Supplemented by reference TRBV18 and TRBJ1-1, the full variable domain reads NAGVMQNPRHLVRRRGQEARLRCSPMKGHSHVYWYRQLPEEGLKFMVYLQKENIIDESGMPKERFSAEFPKEGPSILRIQQVVRGDSAAYFCASSPQGAYTEAFFGQGTRLTVV.

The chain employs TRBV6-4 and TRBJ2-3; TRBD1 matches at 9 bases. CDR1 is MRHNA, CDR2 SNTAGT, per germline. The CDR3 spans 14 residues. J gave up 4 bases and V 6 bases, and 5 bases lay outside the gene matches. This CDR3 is CASSPGQGADTQYF. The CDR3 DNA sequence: TGTGCCAGCAGCCCGGGACAGGGCGCAGATACGCAGTATTTT.

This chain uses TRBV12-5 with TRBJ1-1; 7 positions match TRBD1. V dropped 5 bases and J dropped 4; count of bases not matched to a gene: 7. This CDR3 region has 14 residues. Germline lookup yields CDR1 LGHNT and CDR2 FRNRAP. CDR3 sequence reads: CASGPKTGATEAFF. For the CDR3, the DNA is TGTGCTAGTGGTCCGAAAACAGGGGCCACTGAAGCTTTCTTT.

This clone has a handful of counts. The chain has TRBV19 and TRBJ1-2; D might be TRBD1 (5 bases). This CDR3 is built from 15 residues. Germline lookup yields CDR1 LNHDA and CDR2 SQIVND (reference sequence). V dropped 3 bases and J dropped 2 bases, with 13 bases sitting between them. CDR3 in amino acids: CASSIGGARNYGYTF. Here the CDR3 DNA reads TGTGCCAGTAGTATTGGCGGGGCCCGAAACTATGGCTACACCTTC.

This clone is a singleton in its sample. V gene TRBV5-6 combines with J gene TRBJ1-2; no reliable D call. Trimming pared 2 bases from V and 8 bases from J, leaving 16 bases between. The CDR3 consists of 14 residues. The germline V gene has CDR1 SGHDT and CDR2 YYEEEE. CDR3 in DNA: TGTGCCAGCAGCTTAGGTGTCAGAACCACGGGCTACACCTTC. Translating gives CASSLGVRTTGYTF. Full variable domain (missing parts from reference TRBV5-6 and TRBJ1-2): DAGVTQSPTHLIKTRGQQVTLRCSPKSGHDTVSWYQQALGQGPQFIFQYYEEEERQRGNFPDRFSGHQFPNYSSELNVNALLLGDSALYLCASSLGVRTTGYTFGSGTRLTVV.

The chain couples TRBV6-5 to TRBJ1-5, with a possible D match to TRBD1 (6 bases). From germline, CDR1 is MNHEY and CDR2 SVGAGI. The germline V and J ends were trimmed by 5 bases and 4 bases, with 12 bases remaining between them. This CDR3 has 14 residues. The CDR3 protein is CASSTVQGNQPQHF. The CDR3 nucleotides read TGTGCCAGCAGTACTGTACAGGGAAATCAGCCCCAGCATTTT.

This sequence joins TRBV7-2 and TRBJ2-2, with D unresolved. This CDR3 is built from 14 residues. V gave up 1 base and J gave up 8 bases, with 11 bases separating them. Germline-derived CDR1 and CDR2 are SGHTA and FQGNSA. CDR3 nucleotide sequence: TGTGCCAGCAGCTTAGTGTTTCGCGGAGGGGAGCTGTTTTTT. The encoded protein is CASSLVFRGGELFF.

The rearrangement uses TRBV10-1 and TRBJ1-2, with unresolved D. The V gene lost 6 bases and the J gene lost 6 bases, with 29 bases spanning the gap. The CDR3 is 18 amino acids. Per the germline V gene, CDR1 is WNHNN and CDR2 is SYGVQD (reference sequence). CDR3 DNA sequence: TGCGCCAGCAGCGAAACGACCGGGCCGATAACGAACAAGCATGGCTACACCTTC. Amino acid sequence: CASSETTGPITNKHGYTF.

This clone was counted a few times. CDR3 coding DNA: TGTGCCAGCAGACCTGGTGGGGGTGTAGTAGGTGAGCAGTTCTTC. As protein: CASRPGGGVVGEQFF. The rearrangement uses TRBV28 and TRBJ2-1; D tentatively fits TRBD1 or TRBD2 (5 bases each). CDR1 and CDR2 (germline): MDHEN, SYDVKM. The CDR3 is 15 amino acids. V lost 6 bases to trimming and J lost 9 bases, with 21 bases between them.

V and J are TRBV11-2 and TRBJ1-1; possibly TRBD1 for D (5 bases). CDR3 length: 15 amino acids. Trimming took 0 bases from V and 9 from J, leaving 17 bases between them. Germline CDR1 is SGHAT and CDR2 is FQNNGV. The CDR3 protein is CASSLDTGQDRQAFF. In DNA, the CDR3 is TGTGCCAGCAGCTTAGATACAGGTCAGGACCGGCAAGCTTTCTTT.

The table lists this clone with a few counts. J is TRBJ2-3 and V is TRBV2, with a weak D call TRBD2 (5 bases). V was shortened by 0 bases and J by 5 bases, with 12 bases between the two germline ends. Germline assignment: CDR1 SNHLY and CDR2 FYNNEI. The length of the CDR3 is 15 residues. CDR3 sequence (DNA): TGTGCCAGCAGTGAAGCGCGAGGGAGACGAGATACGCAGTATTTT. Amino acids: CASSEARGRRDTQYF.

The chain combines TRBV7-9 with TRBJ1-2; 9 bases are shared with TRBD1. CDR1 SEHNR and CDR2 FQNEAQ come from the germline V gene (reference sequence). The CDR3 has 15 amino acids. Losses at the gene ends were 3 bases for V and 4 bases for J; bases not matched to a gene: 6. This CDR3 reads CASSFVGTGFYGYTF. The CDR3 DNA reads TGTGCCAGCAGCTTCGTTGGGACAGGGTTCTATGGCTACACCTTC.